The clone carrying this TCR beta chain was observed once. The entry originates in a study of blood T cell repertoires in COVID-19. For the study at large: COVID-19 samples from acute and convalescent phases originated in the United States, Italy and Spain. In each case, the material was cDNA or gDNA derived from T cells, B-cell-depleted T cells, or PBMCs.

Authors' methods: Reference gene primer amplification in the assay estimated nucleated cell counts. Profiling relied on immunoSEQ multiplex PCR, and the TCRdb table lists in-frame clones only, not all of them. The DNA gave D and trimming, while V, J and clone size come from that table. The table includes tens of thousands of clones, 83% detected once. Germline V gene lookup returns CDR1 SGHRS and CDR2 YFSETQ. Trimming took off 5 bases at V and 7 bases at J, with 12 bases between the two ends. This CDR3 has 12 residues. This chain joins TRBV5-1 and TRBJ1-2; D is unclear. The receptor was isolated from a woman of 80 years or more with acute or convalescent COVID-19. The source material was peripheral blood. CDR3 DNA sequence: TGCGCCAGCAGGGAGCCTGAGGGTGGCTACACCTTC. Translated: CASREPEGGYTF.